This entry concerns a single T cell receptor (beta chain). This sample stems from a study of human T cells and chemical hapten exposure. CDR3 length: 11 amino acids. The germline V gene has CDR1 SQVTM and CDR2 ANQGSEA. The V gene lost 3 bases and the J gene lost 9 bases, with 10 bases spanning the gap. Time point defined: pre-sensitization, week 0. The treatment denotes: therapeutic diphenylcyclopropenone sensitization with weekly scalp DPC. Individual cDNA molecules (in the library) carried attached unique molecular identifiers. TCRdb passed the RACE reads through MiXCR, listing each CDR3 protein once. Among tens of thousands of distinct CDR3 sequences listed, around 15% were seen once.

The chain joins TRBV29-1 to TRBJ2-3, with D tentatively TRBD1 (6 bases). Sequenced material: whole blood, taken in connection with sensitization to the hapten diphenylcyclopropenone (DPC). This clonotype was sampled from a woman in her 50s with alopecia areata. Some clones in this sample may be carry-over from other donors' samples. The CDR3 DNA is TGCAGCGTTGAGGGGGCGAGGACGCAGTATTTT. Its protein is CSVEGARTQYF.